Reported below is one TCR beta chain. Its antigen remains unknown. This entry belongs to a study of T cell responses to AZD1222 COVID-19 vaccine. Points from the study as a whole: Baseline antibody screening turned up just five to seven seropositive AZD1222 recipients.

V was pared by 11 bases and J by 0 bases, with 17 bases between. The length of the CDR3 is 15 residues. Sequenced by immunoSEQ multiplex PCR; TCRdb stores in-frame clones only, minus some. Among fewer than 150,000 clones listed, approximately 92% were seen once. V usage is TRBV23-1 and J usage is TRBJ1-3; D not certain. TRBV23-1 counts as an open reading frame of uncertain function. This sample comprised peripheral blood, obtained 28 days after the second AZD1222 dose. This clonotype was obtained from an adult who received the AZD1222 COVID-19 vaccine. The CDR3, as DNA: TGCGCCGCAGGTATCTCGGACGTCTCTGGAAACACCATATATTTT. Translation: CAAGISDVSGNTIYF.